This TCR beta chain was sequenced in a study of blood T cell repertoires in COVID-19. The overall study: Some COVID-19 samples were acute and others convalescent; all came from the United States, Italy and Spain. From T cells, B-cell-depleted T cells, or PBMCs came the material, which was cDNA or gDNA.

V lost 1 base to trimming and J lost 0 bases; unmatched junction nucleotides: 2. Germline CDR1 MDHEN, CDR2 SYDVKM. The length of the CDR3 is 16 residues. The repertoire was sequenced with immunoSEQ multiplex PCR; TCRdb's copy has only in-frame clones and lacks some. The sample lists 300,000 to 400,000 clones; around 90% were seen once. In terms of age and location, participants ranged from roughly 18 to 90 years and lived in under 30 US areas. Cohort allocation depended upon clinical history that participants reported. The chain is built from TRBV28 and TRBJ1-5, with 8 positions matching TRBD1. The clonotype comes from a man aged 60-69 years who had recovered from COVID-19. The sample was PBMCs or T cells enriched from blood (not recorded which). The CDR3, as DNA: TGTGCCAGCAGTTTATCAGACAGGGGTAGCAATCAGCCCCAGCATTTT. Translated, it gives CASSLSDRGSNQPQHF. Drawing the rest from reference TRBV28 and TRBJ1-5, the complete variable domain is DVKVTQSSRYLVKRTGEKVFLECVQDMDHENMFWYRQDPGLGLRLIYFSYDVKMKEKGDIPEGYSVSREKKERFSLILESASTNQTSMYLCASSLSDRGSNQPQHFGDGTRLSIL.